Below, 7 T cell receptor beta chains from the same sample are listed, as sequenced in a study of T cells in Graves' hyperthyroidism and ophthalmopathy. Template material for amplifying TCR beta CDR3 regions consisted of RNA transcripts. An initial round of RT-PCR targeting the TCR CDR3 relied on the HTBI primer set. TCRdb analysed the multiplex PCR reads with MiXCR anew, one entry per CDR3 protein. The repertoire holds roughly 700,000 distinct CDR3 sequences, with roughly 32% as singletons. Sequencing was performed on blood. The receptors derive from a woman aged 40 to 50 with Graves' hyperthyroidism.

This clonotype was seen more than once but under ten times. The chain combines TRBV7-2 with TRBJ1-1; D call uncertain. Trimming pared 7 bases from V and 0 bases from J, leaving 18 bases between. Germline V gene data show CDR1 as SGHTA and CDR2 as FQGNSA. The CDR3 length is 16 residues. CDR3 coding DNA: TGTGCCAGCACCAATTTGGGTTGGGTCCTGAACACTGAAGCTTTCTTT. As protein: CASTNLGWVLNTEAFF.

This clonotype was seen many times. This chain connects TRBV19 to TRBJ1-2; maybe TRBD1 (6 bases). CDR3 size: 14 residues. Germline CDR1 is LNHDA and CDR2 is SQIVND (reference sequence). The V and J ends lost 7 bases and 3 bases respectively, with 15 bases between them. CDR3 sequence: CASTPGQGYYGYTF. The CDR3 DNA reads as TGTGCCAGTACCCCGGGGCAGGGGTACTATGGCTACACCTTC.

This clonotype has ten or more counts. V usage is TRBV12-3 or TRBV12-4 and J usage is TRBJ1-6; D is ambiguous. CDR3 length: 14 amino acids. V was cut by 1 base and J by 10 bases, with 11 bases left in between. The CDR3 region has the DNA TGTGCCAGCAGTTTAGTTGATAGGGAATCACCCCTCCACTTT. As protein: CASSLVDRESPLHF.

This clonotype occurred many times. V gene TRBV7-9 combines with J gene TRBJ1-4, with no clear D. The CDR3 sequence is 13 residues long. Germline V lookup: CDR1 SEHNR, CDR2 FQNEAQ (reference sequence). The germline V and J ends were trimmed by 0 bases and 5 bases, with 4 bases remaining between them. CDR3 residues: CASSLASNEKLFF. The DNA of the CDR3 is TGTGCCAGCAGCTTAGCTTCGAATGAAAAACTGTTTTTT.

This rearrangement joins TRBV10-3 to TRBJ1-4; perhaps TRBD1 as D (5 bases). The CDR3 runs to 14 residues. Trimming pared 2 bases from V and 1 base from J, leaving 5 bases between. Per the germline V gene, CDR1 is ENHRY and CDR2 is SYGVKD. The CDR3 nucleotides read TGTGCCATCAGTGAGGACAGAACTAATGAAAAACTGTTTTTT. Protein sequence: CAISEDRTNEKLFF.

As concerns this clonotype: A clone one base away is much larger, so this may be a read error. The gene calls are TRBV11-2 and TRBJ1-1; D gene ambiguous. Germline loops: CDR1 SGHAT, CDR2 FQNNGV. CDR3 size: 14 residues. CDR3 protein: CAGSGGRLNTEAFF. The CDR3 DNA reads TGTGCCGGCAGCGGTGGCAGGCTGAACACTGAAGCTTTCTTT.

This rearrangement joins TRBV5-1 to TRBJ2-5, with TRBD1 identical over 8 bases. The germline gives CDR1 SGHRS, CDR2 YFSETQ. The ends lost 3 bases at V and 5 bases at J; junction bases unmatched: 9. This CDR3 is 15 amino acids long. The CDR3 spells CASSYTGGYNETQYF. The CDR3 DNA is TGCGCCAGCAGCTACACAGGGGGGTACAATGAGACCCAGTACTTC.